The following is a T cell receptor beta chain sequence with its context. Its matching antigen is unknown. The junction departs from germline at one end; a sequencing error may be responsible. This record comes from a study of T cells in Graves' hyperthyroidism and ophthalmopathy. Study summary: Peripheral blood was obtained at initial diagnosis, preceding any treatment.

Findings of the study overall: Ophthalmopathy and stable hyperthyroidism were told apart by a 13 V-J model.

Investigators excluded patients with uncontrolled infection, other autoimmune disease, pregnancy or lactation. Clinical symptoms, serum thyroxine, TRAb, thyroid ultrasound and orbital computed tomography established diagnosis. Researchers amplified the TCR beta CDR3 regions from RNA transcripts. During a first-round RT-PCR of the TCR CDR3, the HTBI primer set was used. Each CDR3 protein gets one entry after TCRdb re-called the multiplex PCR reads with MiXCR. The sample comprises about 410,000 distinct CDR3 sequences, around 15% of which are singletons, and over 10% rests with the top ten. Material: blood. This receptor was taken from a man younger than 35 with Graves' ophthalmopathy.

Here the CDR3 reads CASTLRAGTPYEQFF. The CDR3, as DNA: TGTGCCAGCACCTTACGGGCGGGGACACCCTACGAGCAGTTCTTC. V is TRBV5-1 and J is TRBJ2-7; either TRBD1 or TRBD2 may supply D (6 bases each). The J call may be wrong; the DNA end is better matched by TRBJ2-1. The CDR3 sequence is 15 residues long. Germline V CDR1 and CDR2: SGHRS, YFSETQ.